This TCR beta chain was recorded in a study of control samples from healthy donors and cancer patients. Between the trimmed V and J ends, which lost 3 bases and 10 bases, there was a span of 19 bases. CDR3 size: 14 residues. CDR1 is SGHKS and CDR2 is YYEKEE in the germline V gene (reference sequence). Clones were read by immunoSEQ multiplex PCR, and TCRdb kept only the in-frame ones, dropping some. This table holds 130,000 or so clones, roughly 88% found once. Sequencing was done on a sample of blood. The V gene is TRBV5-5, the J gene TRBJ1-1, with D uncertain. This TCR was recovered from a man in his forties or fifties in good health. CDR3 sequence (DNA): TGTGCCAGCAGCTCTTCTCTCGAATGGCCAGTAGCTTTCTTT. Translating gives CASSSSLEWPVAFF.